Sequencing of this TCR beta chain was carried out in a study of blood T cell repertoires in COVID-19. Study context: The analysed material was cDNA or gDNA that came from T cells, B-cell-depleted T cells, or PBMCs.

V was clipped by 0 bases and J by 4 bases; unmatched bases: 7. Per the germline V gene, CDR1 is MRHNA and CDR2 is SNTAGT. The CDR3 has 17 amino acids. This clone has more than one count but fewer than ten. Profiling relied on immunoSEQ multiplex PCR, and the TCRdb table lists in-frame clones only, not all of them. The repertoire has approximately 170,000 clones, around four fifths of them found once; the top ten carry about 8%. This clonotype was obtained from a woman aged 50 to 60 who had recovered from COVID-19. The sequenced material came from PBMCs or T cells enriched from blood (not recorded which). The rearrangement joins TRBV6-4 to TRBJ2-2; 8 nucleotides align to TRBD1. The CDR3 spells CASSDSARGPSTGELFF. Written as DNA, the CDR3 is TGTGCCAGCAGTGACTCGGCCAGGGGGCCTAGCACCGGGGAGCTGTTTTTT.